The present T cell receptor beta chain was sequenced within a study of blood T cell repertoires in COVID-19. CDR3 length: 14 residues. Germline V gene data show CDR1 as LGHNA and CDR2 as YNFKEQ. The junction had 5 bases not matched to a gene; V was cut back by 5 bases and J by 3 bases. Assay used: immunoSEQ multiplex PCR; TCRdb lists only in-frame clones, some missing. Of under 350,000 clones in the sample, just under 90% were seen once. Followed longitudinally, the Seattle patients had been enrolled during active infection. Input material: peripheral blood. The chain combines TRBV4-2 with TRBJ2-3, with 7 positions matching TRBD1. This receptor was identified in a woman aged 25 to 39 with COVID-19, enrolled during active disease. CDR3 DNA: TGTGCCAGCAGCAGGGGGCTCGGAACAGATACGCAGTATTTT. Its protein is CASSRGLGTDTQYF.